The 10 T cell receptor beta chains in this list originate from one sample, sequenced in a study of blood T cell repertoires in COVID-19. Profiled with immunoSEQ multiplex PCR; TCRdb holds only in-frame clones, not every one. The table includes a few hundred thousand clones, approximately 86% detected once. The material sequenced was PBMCs or T cells enriched from blood (not recorded which). These receptor sequences come from a middle-aged woman with acute COVID-19.

The chain employs TRBV28 and TRBJ1-4, with D maybe TRBD1 (6 bases). Per the germline V gene, CDR1 is MDHEN and CDR2 is SYDVKM. The CDR3 consists of 14 residues. Trimming took off 6 bases at V and 8 bases at J, with 16 bases between the two ends. CDR3 region: CASSPRGGKEKLFF. The CDR3 DNA follows: TGTGCCAGCAGCCCTCGGGGGGGCAAGGAAAAACTGTTTTTT.

V gene TRBV5-4 combines with J gene TRBJ2-7; D unclear. V lost 0 bases to trimming and J lost 1 base, with 5 bases between them. The CDR3 loop spans 13 amino acids. The germline V gene encodes CDR1 SGHNT and CDR2 YYREEE (reference sequence). The CDR3: CASSLDGSYEQYF. The CDR3 nucleotides are TGTGCCAGCAGCTTGGACGGGTCCTACGAGCAGTACTTC.

The rearrangement joins TRBV3-1 (or the pseudogene TRBV3-2) to TRBJ2-3; 9 positions agree with TRBD2. The CDR3 runs to 16 residues. In germline, CDR1 is LGHDT, CDR2 YNNKEL (reference sequence). V dropped 4 bases and J dropped 6; count of bases not matched to a gene: 11. The CDR3 sequence is CASSRPGASGADTQYF. The DNA of the CDR3 is TGTGCCAGCAGCCGACCAGGAGCTAGCGGGGCTGATACGCAGTATTTT.

The chain combines TRBV19 with TRBJ2-7, with D possibly matching TRBD1 (8 bases). The CDR3 covers 15 residues. The germline CDR1 and CDR2 sequences are LNHDA and SQIVND (reference sequence). Between the trimmed V and J ends, which lost 1 base and 4 bases, there was a span of 14 bases. This CDR3 reads CASSIAGQGLYEQYF. The CDR3 bases are TGTGCCAGTAGTATAGCTGGACAGGGACTATACGAGCAGTACTTC. Full variable domain (rest looked up from reference TRBV19 and TRBJ2-7): DGGITQSPKYLFRKEGQNVTLSCEQNLNHDAMYWYRQDPGQGLRLIYYSQIVNDFQKGDIAEGYSVSREKKESFPLTVTSAQKNPTAFYLCASSIAGQGLYEQYFGPGTRLTVT.

There are many counts of this clone. The V and J genes are TRBV27 and TRBJ2-2; 14 nucleotides agree with TRBD2. J gave up 5 bases and V 1 base, and 9 bases lay outside the gene matches. The CDR3 loop spans 19 amino acids. CDR1 MNHEY and CDR2 SMNVEV come from the germline V gene (reference sequence). CDR3 in DNA: TGTGCCAGCAGTTTATATCTAGGGACTAGCGGGAGTCGTACCGGGGAGCTGTTTTTT. Amino acid sequence: CASSLYLGTSGSRTGELFF.

J is TRBJ1-2 and V is TRBV10-3, with 11 bases lining up with TRBD1. Germline CDR1 ENHRY, CDR2 SYGVKD. The CDR3 is 13 residues long. The J segment lost 6 bases and the V segment lost 10 bases, leaving 7 bases of the junction unmatched. The CDR3 here is CATNRDRGDGYTF. CDR3 bases: TGTGCCACCAACCGGGACAGGGGGGATGGCTACACCTTC.

The V and J genes are TRBV5-4 and TRBJ1-1; tentative D call: TRBD1 (6 bases). Germline V gives CDR1 SGHNT, CDR2 YYREEE (reference sequence). V was cut by 6 bases and J by 5 bases, with 11 bases left in between. The length of the CDR3 is 12 residues. The CDR3: CASTQGGTEAFF. The CDR3 coding sequence is TGTGCCAGCACACAGGGAGGGACTGAAGCTTTCTTT.

The CDR3 reads CASSLLAGGWSTDTQYF. The CDR3 DNA is TGTGCCAGCAGTTTACTAGCGGGAGGTTGGAGCACAGATACGCAGTATTTT. The chain employs TRBV11-2 and TRBJ2-3; 12 nucleotides align to TRBD2. Germline CDR1 is SGHAT and CDR2 is FQNNGV. The CDR3 consists of 17 residues. Germline trimming cut 6 bases from V and 0 bases from J; bases unmatched to any gene: 7.

The V call is TRBV19, the J call TRBJ2-6; TRBD2 is a possible D gene (6 bases). This CDR3 is built from 15 residues. CDR1 is LNHDA, CDR2 SQIVND, per germline (reference sequence). The ends were cut back, 4 bases at V and 0 bases at J, with 7 bases in the middle. CDR3 residues: CASSSGDSGANVLTF. Here the CDR3 DNA reads TGTGCCAGTAGTAGCGGGGACTCTGGGGCCAACGTCCTGACTTTC.

The V gene is TRBV6-5, the J gene TRBJ2-5; 8 bases are shared with TRBD2. Germline CDR1 MNHEY, CDR2 SVGAGI. The V and J ends lost 4 bases and 9 bases, in that order; junction bases with no gene match: 13. The CDR3 sequence is 15 residues long. CDR3 amino acids: CASSSTDRGTRAQYF. The DNA for the CDR3 is TGTGCCAGCAGTTCCACAGACAGAGGGACTAGGGCCCAGTACTTC.